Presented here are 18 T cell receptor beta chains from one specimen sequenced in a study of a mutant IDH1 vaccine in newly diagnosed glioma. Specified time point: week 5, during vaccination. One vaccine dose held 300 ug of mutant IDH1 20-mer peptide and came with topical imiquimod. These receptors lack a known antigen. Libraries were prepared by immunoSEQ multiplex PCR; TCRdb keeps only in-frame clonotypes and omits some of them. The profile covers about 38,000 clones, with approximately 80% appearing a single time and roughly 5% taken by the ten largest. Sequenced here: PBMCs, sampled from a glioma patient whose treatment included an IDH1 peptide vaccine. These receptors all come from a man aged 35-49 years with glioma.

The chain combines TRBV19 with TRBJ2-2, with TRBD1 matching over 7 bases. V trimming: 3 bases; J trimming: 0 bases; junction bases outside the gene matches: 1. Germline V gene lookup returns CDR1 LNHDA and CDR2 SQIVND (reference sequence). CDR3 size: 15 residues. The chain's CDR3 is CASSIDRANTGELFF. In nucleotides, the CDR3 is TGTGCCAGTAGTATTGACAGGGCGAACACCGGGGAGCTGTTTTTT.

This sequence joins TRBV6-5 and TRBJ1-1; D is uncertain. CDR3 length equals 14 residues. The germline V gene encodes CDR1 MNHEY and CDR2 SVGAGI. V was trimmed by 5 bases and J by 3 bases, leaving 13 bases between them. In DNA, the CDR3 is TGTGCCAGCAGTGCCGCTATTATCCACACTGAAGCTTTCTTT. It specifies CASSAAIIHTEAFF.

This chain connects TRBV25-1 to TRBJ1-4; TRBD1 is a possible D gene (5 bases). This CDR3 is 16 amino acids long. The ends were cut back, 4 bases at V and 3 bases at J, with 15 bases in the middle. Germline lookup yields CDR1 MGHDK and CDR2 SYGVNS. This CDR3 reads CASSGYSGFSNEKLFF. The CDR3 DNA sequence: TGTGCCAGCAGTGGATACTCAGGGTTTTCTAATGAAAAACTGTTTTTT.

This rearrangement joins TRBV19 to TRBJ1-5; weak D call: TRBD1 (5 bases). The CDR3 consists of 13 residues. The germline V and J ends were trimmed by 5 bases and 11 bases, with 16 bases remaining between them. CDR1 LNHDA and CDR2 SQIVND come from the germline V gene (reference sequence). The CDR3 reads CASSLQDPGSQHF. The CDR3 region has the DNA TGTGCCAGTAGTCTACAGGACCCCGGGTCCCAGCATTTT.

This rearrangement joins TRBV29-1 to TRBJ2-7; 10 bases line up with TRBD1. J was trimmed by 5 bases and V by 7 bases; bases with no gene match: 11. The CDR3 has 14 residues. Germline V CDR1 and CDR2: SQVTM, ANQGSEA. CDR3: CSGSSGTGDHEQYF. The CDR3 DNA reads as TGCAGCGGATCCTCCGGGACAGGGGACCACGAGCAGTACTTC.

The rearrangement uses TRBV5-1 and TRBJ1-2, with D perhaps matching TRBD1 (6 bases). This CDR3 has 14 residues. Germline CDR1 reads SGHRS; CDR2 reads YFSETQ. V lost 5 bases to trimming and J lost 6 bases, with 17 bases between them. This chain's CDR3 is CASSVGQPSDGYTF. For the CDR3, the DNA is TGCGCCAGCAGTGTCGGACAGCCTTCTGATGGCTACACCTTC. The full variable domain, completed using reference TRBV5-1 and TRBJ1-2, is KAGVTQTPRYLIKTRGQQVTLSCSPISGHRSVSWYQQTPGQGLQFLFEYFSETQRNKGNFPGRFSGRQFSNSRSEMNVSTLELGDSALYLCASSVGQPSDGYTFGSGTRLTVV.

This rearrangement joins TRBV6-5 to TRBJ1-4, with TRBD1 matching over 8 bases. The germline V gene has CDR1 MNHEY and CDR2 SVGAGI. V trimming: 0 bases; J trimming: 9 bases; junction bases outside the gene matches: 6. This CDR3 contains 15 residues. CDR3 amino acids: CASSYSGQGGKKLFF. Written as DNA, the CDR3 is TGTGCCAGCAGTTACTCAGGACAGGGAGGCAAAAAACTGTTTTTT.

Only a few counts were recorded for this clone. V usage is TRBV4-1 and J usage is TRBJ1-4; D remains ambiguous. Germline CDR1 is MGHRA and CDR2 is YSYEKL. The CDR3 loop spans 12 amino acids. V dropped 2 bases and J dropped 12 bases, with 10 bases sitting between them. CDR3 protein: CASSQPQEELFF. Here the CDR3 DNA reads TGCGCCAGCAGCCAACCCCAGGAGGAACTGTTTTTT.

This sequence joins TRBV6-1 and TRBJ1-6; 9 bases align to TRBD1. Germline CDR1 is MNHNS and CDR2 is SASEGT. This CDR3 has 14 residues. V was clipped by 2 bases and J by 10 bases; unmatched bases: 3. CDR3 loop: CASSERDRDSPLHF. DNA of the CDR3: TGTGCCAGCAGTGAAAGGGACAGGGACTCACCCCTCCACTTT.

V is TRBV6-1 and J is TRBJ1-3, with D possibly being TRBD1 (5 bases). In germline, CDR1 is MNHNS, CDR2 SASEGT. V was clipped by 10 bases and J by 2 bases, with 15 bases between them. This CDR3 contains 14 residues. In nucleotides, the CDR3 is TGTGCCACCACCTGGAAGGGGACTGGAAACACCATATATTTT. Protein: CATTWKGTGNTIYF.

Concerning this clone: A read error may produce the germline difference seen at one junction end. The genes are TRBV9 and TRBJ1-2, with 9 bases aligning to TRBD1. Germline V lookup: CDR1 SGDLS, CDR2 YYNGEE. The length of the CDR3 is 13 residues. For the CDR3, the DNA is TGTGCCAGCAGCGGAGCTGGGACAGGGAATGGGGACTTC. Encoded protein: CASSGAGTGNGDF.

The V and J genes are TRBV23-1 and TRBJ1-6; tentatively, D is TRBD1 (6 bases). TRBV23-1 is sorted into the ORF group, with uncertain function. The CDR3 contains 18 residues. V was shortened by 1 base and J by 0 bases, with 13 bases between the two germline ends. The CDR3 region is CASSQFPGQSSYNSPLHF. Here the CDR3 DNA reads TGCGCCAGCAGTCAATTTCCCGGACAGAGCTCCTATAATTCACCCCTCCACTTT.

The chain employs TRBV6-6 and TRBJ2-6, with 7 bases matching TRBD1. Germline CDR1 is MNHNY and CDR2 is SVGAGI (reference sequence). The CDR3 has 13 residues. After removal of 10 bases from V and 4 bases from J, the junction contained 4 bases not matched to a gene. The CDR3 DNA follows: TGTGCCACCCGGGACAGCGGGGCCAACGTCCTGACTTTC. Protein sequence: CATRDSGANVLTF.

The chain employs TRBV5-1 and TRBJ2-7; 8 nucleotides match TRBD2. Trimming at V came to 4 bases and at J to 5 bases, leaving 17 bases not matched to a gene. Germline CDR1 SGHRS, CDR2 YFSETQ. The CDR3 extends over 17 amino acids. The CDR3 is CASSPRGPGLDPHEQYF. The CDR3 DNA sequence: TGCGCCAGCAGCCCCCGGGGTCCGGGACTAGACCCTCACGAGCAGTACTTC.

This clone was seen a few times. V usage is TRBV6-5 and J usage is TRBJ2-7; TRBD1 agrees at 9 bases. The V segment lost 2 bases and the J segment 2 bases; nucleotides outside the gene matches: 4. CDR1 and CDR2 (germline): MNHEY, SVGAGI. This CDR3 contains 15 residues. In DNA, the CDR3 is TGTGCCAGCAGTTACCGGGGACAGGGTACCTACGAGCAGTACTTC. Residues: CASSYRGQGTYEQYF.

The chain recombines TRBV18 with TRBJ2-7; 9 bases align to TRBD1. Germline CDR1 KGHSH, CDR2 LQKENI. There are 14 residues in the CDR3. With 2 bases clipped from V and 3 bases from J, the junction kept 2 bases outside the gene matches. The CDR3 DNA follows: TGTGCCAGCTCACCAGGACAGGGGATCTACGAGCAGTACTTC. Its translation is CASSPGQGIYEQYF.

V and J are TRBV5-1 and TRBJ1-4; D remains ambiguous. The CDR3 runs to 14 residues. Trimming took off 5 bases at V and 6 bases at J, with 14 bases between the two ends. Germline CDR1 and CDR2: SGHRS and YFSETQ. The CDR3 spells CASRPDVGDEKLFF. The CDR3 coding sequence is TGCGCCAGCAGGCCCGACGTGGGTGATGAAAAACTGTTTTTT.

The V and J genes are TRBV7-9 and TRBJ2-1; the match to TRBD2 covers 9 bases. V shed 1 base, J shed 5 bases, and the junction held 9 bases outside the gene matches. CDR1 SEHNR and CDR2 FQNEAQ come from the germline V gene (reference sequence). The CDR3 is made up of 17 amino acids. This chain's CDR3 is CASSLGLTAGGDNEQFF. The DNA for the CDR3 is TGTGCCAGCAGCTTAGGTCTCACAGCGGGGGGCGACAATGAGCAGTTCTTC.